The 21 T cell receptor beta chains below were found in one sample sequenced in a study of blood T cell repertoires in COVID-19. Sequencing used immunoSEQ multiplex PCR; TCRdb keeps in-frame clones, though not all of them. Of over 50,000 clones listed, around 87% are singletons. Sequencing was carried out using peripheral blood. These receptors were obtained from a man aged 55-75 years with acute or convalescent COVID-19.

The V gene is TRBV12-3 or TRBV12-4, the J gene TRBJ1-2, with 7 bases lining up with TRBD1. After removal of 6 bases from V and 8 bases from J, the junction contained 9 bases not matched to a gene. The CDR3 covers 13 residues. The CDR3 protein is CASSPDRVGGYTF. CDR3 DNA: TGTGCCAGCAGCCCAGACAGGGTCGGAGGCTACACCTTC.

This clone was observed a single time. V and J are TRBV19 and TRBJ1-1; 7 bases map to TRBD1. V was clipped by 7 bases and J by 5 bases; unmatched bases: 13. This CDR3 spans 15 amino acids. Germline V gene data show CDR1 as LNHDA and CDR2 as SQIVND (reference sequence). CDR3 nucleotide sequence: TGTGCCAGTACAACTTACAGGGGTTTAGGGACTGAAGCTTTCTTT. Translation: CASTTYRGLGTEAFF.

The DNA for the CDR3 is TGTGCCAGCAGCTTAAACACAGGGGATATCTACAATGAGCAGTTCTTC. As protein: CASSLNTGDIYNEQFF. The chain carries TRBV13 and TRBJ2-1; 7 nucleotides agree with TRBD1. The CDR3 contains 16 residues. Trimming at V came to 2 bases and at J to 3 bases, leaving 7 bases not matched to a gene. The germline V gene has CDR1 PRHDT and CDR2 FYEKMQ (reference sequence).

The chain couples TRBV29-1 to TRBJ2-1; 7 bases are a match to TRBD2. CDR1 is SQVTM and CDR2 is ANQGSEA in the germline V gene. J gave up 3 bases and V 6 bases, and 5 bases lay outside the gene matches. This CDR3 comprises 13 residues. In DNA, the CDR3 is TGCAGCGTCGGGGGGACCGACTACAATGAGCAGTTCTTC. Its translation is CSVGGTDYNEQFF.

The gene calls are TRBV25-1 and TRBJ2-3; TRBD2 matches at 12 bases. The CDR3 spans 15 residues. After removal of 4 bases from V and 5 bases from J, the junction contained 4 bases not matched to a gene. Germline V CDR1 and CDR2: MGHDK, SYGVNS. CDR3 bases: TGTGCCAGCAGTGTGGCTAGCGGGGGGGTAGATACGCAGTATTTT. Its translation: CASSVASGGVDTQYF.

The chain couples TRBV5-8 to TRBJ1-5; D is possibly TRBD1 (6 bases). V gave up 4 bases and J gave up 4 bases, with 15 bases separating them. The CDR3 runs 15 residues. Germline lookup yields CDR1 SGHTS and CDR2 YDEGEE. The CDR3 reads CASSSTGIGNQPQHF. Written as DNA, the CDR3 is TGTGCCAGCAGCAGTACAGGGATAGGGAATCAGCCCCAGCATTTT.

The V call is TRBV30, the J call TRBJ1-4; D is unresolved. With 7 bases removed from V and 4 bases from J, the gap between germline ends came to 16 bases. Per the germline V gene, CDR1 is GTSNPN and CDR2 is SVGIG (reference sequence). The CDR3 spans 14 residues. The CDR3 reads CAYQKQLFNEKLFF. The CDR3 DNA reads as TGTGCCTATCAAAAACAGCTATTTAATGAAAAACTGTTTTTT.

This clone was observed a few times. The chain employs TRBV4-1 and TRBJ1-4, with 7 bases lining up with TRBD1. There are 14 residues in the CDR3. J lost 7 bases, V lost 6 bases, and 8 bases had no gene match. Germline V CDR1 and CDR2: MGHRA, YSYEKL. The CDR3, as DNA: TGCGCCAGCAGACCCGGGACAGCTCGTGAAAAACTGTTTTTT. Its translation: CASRPGTAREKLFF.

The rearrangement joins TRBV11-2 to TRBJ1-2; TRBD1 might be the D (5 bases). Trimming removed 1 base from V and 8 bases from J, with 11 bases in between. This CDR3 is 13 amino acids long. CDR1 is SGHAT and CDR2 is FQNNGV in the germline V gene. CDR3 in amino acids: CASSLVGGEGYTF. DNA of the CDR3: TGTGCCAGCAGCTTAGTCGGAGGGGAAGGCTACACCTTC. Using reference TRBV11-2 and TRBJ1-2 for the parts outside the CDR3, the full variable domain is EAGVAQSPRYKIIEKRQSVAFWCNPISGHATLYWYQQILGQGPKLLIQFQNNGVVDDSQLPKDRFSAERLKGVDSTLKIQPAKLEDSAVYLCASSLVGGEGYTFGSGTRLTVV.

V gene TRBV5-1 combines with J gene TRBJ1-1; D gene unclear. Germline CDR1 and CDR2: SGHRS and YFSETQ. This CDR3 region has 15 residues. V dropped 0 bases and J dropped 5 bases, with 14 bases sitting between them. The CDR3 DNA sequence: TGCGCCAGCAGCTTGGGGCAGGAGGTATTGACTGAAGCTTTCTTT. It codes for CASSLGQEVLTEAFF.

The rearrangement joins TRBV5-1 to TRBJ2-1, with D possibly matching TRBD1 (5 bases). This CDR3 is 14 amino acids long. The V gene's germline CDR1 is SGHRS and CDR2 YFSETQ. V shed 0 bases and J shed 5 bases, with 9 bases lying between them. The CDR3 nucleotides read TGCGCCAGCAGCTTGGCCCAGGGCGACAATGAGCAGTTCTTC. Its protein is CASSLAQGDNEQFF.

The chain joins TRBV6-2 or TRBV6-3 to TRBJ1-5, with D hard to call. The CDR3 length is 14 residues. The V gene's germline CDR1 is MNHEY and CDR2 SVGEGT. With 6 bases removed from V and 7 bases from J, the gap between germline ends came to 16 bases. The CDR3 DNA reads TGTGCCAGCAGCCGCGGGAGCTCTCTCCAGCCCCAGCATTTT. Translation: CASSRGSSLQPQHF.

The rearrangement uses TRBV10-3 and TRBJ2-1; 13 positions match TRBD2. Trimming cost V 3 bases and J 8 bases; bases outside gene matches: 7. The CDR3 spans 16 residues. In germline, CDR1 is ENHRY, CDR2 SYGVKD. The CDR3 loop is CAISDRTSGGLYEQFF. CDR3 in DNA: TGTGCCATCAGTGACCGGACTAGCGGGGGCCTCTATGAGCAGTTCTTC.

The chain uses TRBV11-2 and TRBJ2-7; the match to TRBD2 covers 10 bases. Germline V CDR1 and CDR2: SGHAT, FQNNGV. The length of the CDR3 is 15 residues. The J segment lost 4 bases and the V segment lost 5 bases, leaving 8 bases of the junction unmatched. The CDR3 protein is CASSPWTSGSYEQYF. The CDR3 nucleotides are TGTGCCAGCAGCCCATGGACTAGCGGTTCTTACGAGCAGTACTTC.

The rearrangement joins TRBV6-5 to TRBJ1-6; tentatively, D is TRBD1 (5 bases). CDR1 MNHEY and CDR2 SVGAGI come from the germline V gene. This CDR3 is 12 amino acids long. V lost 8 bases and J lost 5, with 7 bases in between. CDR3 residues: CASQGNNSPLHF. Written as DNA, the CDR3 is TGTGCCAGCCAGGGAAATAATTCACCCCTCCACTTT.

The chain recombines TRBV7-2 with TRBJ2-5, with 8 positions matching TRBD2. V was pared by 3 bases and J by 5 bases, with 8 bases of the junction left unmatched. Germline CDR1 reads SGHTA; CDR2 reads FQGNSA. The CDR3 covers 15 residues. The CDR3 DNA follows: TGTGCCAGCAGCTTGCACGGGGGGGCCGGTGAGACCCAGTACTTC. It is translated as CASSLHGGAGETQYF.

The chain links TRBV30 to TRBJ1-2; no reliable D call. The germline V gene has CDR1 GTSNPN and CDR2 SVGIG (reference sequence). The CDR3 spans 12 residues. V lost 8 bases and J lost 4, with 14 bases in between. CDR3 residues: CAATGFGYGYTF. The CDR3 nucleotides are TGTGCCGCAACCGGGTTTGGCTATGGCTACACCTTC.

The CDR3 spells CASVKGTAETQYF. CDR3 in DNA: TGTGCCAGCGTAAAGGGGACAGCAGAGACCCAGTACTTC. The genes are TRBV6-1 and TRBJ2-5; 7 bases fit TRBD1. CDR1 and CDR2 (germline): MNHNS, SASEGT. The V gene end was trimmed by 8 bases and the J gene end by 4 bases; junction bases not matched to a gene: 7. The CDR3 has 13 amino acids.

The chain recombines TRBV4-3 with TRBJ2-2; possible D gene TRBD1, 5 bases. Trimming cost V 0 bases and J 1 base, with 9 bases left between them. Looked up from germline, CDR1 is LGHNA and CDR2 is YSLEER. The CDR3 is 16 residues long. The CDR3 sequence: CASSQEAGLNTGELFF. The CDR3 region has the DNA TGCGCCAGCAGCCAAGAGGCAGGGCTGAACACCGGGGAGCTGTTTTTT.

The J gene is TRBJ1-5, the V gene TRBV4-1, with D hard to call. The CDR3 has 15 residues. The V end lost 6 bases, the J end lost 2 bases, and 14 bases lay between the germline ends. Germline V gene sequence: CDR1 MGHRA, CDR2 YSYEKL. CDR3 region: CASRAEGRGNQPQHF. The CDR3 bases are TGCGCCAGCAGGGCGGAGGGAAGGGGCAATCAGCCCCAGCATTTT.

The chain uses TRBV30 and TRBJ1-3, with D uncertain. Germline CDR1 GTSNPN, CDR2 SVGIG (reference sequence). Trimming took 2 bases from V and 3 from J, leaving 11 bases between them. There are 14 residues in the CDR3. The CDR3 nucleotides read TGTGCCTGGAGTATAGGCAGGATTGGAAACACCATATATTTT. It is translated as CAWSIGRIGNTIYF.